This T cell receptor (beta chain) was sequenced in a study of T-cell memory formation after mild COVID-19. TCRdb reprocessed the 5' RACE reads via MiXCR and lists one record per CDR3 protein. Of fewer than 200,000 distinct CDR3 sequences in the sample, about a fifth are singletons; the top ten hold roughly 23%. Notes on the study in general: CD4+ bias marked clones expanding day 15 to 37, unlike balanced contracting clones.

A remark on this clonotype: Its antigen remains unknown.

CDR3 length: 17 residues. V trimming: 3 bases; J trimming: 1 base; junction bases outside the gene matches: 9. CDR1 and CDR2 (germline): KGHDR, SFDVKD. The TCR was taken from an adult woman who had mild COVID-19 (a few samples of this study predate the infection). Cell type and time point are not known. Sequencing input: PBMCs or a T cell subset sorted from them (not recorded which). This chain connects TRBV24-1 to TRBJ2-3; 7 bases match TRBD1. As DNA, the CDR3 is TGTGCCACCAGTGATACGACCGGGACAGTCCGCACAGATACGCAGTATTTT. As protein: CATSDTTGTVRTDTQYF.